A single sample is the source of the 18 T cell receptor beta chains below, sequenced in a study of blood T cell repertoires in COVID-19. Using immunoSEQ multiplex PCR, the repertoire was profiled, and TCRdb retains in-frame clones only, with some absent. The table lists around 100,000 clones, 90% of them singletons, with roughly 5% in the top ten. Sequenced material: peripheral blood. The source is a man in his forties or fifties with acute or convalescent COVID-19.

The table lists this clone with a few counts. As DNA, the CDR3 is TGTGCCTGGACTCGGGGACTAGCGTTGAATGAGCAGTTCTTC. It yields the protein CAWTRGLALNEQFF. V is TRBV30 and J is TRBJ2-1; 10 nucleotides align to TRBD2. The germline CDR1 and CDR2 sequences are GTSNPN and SVGIG (reference sequence). Germline trimming cut 4 bases from V and 7 bases from J; bases unmatched to any gene: 7. The CDR3 consists of 14 residues. Full variable domain (remainder filled in from reference TRBV30 and TRBJ2-1): SQTIHQWPATLVQPVGSPLSLECTVEGTSNPNLYWYRQAAGRGLQLLFYSVGIGQISSEVPQNLSASRPQDRQFILSSKKLLLSDSGFYLCAWTRGLALNEQFFGPGTRLTVL.

Comment on this clone: Other nucleotide sequences from this sample produce the same CDR3. V is TRBV18 and J is TRBJ1-5; 8 bases are a match to TRBD1. Trimming removed 3 bases from V and 6 bases from J; junction bases left unmatched: 4. The length of the CDR3 is 14 residues. Germline CDR1 and CDR2: KGHSH and LQKENI. CDR3 bases: TGTGCCAGCTCACCGACAGGGGCAGTTCAGCCCCAGCATTTT. Translated: CASSPTGAVQPQHF.

The chain couples TRBV10-3 to TRBJ2-3; no definite D call. The CDR3 has 14 amino acids. Looked up from germline, CDR1 is ENHRY and CDR2 is SYGVKD. Deletions cut 4 bases from V and 4 bases from J, with 12 bases between. The CDR3 sequence is CAISARLVPDTQYF. CDR3 in DNA: TGTGCCATCAGTGCGCGGCTAGTCCCAGATACGCAGTATTTT.

CDR3 region: CATRGDRDEQYF. Written as DNA, the CDR3 is TGTGCCACCAGGGGGGACAGGGACGAGCAGTACTTC. J is TRBJ2-7 and V is TRBV24-1; 9 positions match TRBD1. V lost 7 bases, J lost 5 bases, and 2 bases stayed unmatched. This CDR3 has 12 residues. Germline CDR1 and CDR2: KGHDR and SFDVKD.

The chain uses TRBV7-8 and TRBJ2-1, with a tentative D call TRBD2 (5 bases). Germline loops: CDR1 SGHVS, CDR2 FQNEAQ. Trimming removed 2 bases at V and 8 bases at J, with 13 bases between. There are 14 residues in the CDR3. CDR3 sequence (DNA): TGTGCCAGCAGCTTATTTCGGGCTAGCTATGAGCAGTTCTTC. Translation: CASSLFRASYEQFF. The full variable domain, its missing parts supplied by reference TRBV7-8 and TRBJ2-1, is GAGVSQSPRYKVAKRGQDVALRCDPISGHVSLFWYQQALGQGPEFLTYFQNEAQLDKSGLPSDRFFAERPEGSVSTLKIQRTQQEDSAVYLCASSLFRASYEQFFGPGTRLTVL.

This clone was seen a few times. This chain connects TRBV6-5 to TRBJ2-7, with 7 bases fitting TRBD1. J lost 3 bases, V lost 2 bases, and 7 bases had no gene match. Germline assignment: CDR1 MNHEY and CDR2 SVGAGI. This CDR3 region has 15 residues. CDR3 protein: CASSYRTGPGYEQYF. The CDR3 coding sequence is TGTGCCAGCAGTTACAGGACAGGCCCTGGCTACGAGCAGTACTTC.

CDR3 residues: CASSYSIGQGGDTQYF. The CDR3 coding sequence is TGTGCCAGCAGTTACTCTATCGGACAAGGGGGAGATACGCAGTATTTT. This chain links TRBV6-2 or TRBV6-3 with TRBJ2-3; D may be TRBD1 (6 bases). V dropped 0 bases and J dropped 5 bases, with 15 bases sitting between them. The CDR3 runs 16 residues. Germline CDR1 is MNHEY and CDR2 is SVGEGT.

The chain employs TRBV7-8 and TRBJ2-7; 7 bases match TRBD2. V lost 0 bases and J lost 4; bases outside the gene matches: 9. Germline V gene sequence: CDR1 SGHVS, CDR2 FQNEAQ. The CDR3 totals 16 residues. The CDR3 DNA reads TGTGCCAGCAGCTTAGCGCCTGGACTAGGGGATTACGAGCAGTACTTC. This codes for CASSLAPGLGDYEQYF.

The chain uses TRBV14 and TRBJ2-3; 7 positions match TRBD2. Germline trimming cut 4 bases from V and 0 bases from J; bases unmatched to any gene: 10. CDR3 length: 17 amino acids. The V gene's germline CDR1 is SGHDN and CDR2 FVKESK. CDR3 region: CASSPTRGEGSTDTQYF. CDR3 sequence (DNA): TGTGCCAGCAGCCCCACCCGGGGGGAGGGGAGCACAGATACGCAGTATTTT.

With respect to this clone: A read error may produce the germline difference seen at one junction end. The chain uses TRBV4-3 and TRBJ2-3; the D is unclear. This CDR3 spans 15 amino acids. Looked up from germline, CDR1 is LGHNA and CDR2 is YSLEER. The CDR3 nucleotides read TGCGCCAGCAGCCAAGGATTGGGTAGCAGAGATACGCAGTATTTT. It codes for CASSQGLGSRDTQYF.

The chain has TRBV5-8 and TRBJ2-7; possible D gene TRBD1, 5 bases. V lost 5 bases, J lost 0 bases, and 12 bases lay in between. Germline V lookup: CDR1 SGHTS, CDR2 YDEGEE. This CDR3 has 14 residues. The CDR3 spells CASRTRVGSYEQYF. DNA for the CDR3: TGTGCCAGCAGGACCAGGGTAGGCTCCTACGAGCAGTACTTC.

Only one count was recorded for this clone. The gene calls are TRBV9 and TRBJ2-2; TRBD2 agrees at 8 bases. V lost 1 base and J lost 0; bases outside the gene matches: 2. Germline-derived CDR1 and CDR2 are SGDLS and YYNGEE. This CDR3 region has 16 residues. This CDR3 reads CASSVTSGPNTGELFF. The CDR3 nucleotides read TGTGCCAGCAGCGTAACTAGCGGCCCGAACACCGGGGAGCTGTTTTTT.

The chain carries TRBV7-2 and TRBJ2-7; D not resolved. V dropped 0 bases and J dropped 2 bases, with 11 bases sitting between them. This CDR3 comprises 15 residues. Germline assignment: CDR1 SGHTA and CDR2 FQGNSA. CDR3 sequence: CASSLAATATYEQYF. For the CDR3, the DNA is TGTGCCAGCAGCTTAGCAGCGACGGCAACCTACGAGCAGTACTTC.

The V and J genes are TRBV7-9 and TRBJ2-7; 13 bases align to TRBD2. Trimming at V came to 5 bases and at J to 6 bases, leaving 7 bases not matched to a gene. The CDR3 runs to 15 residues. Looked up from germline, CDR1 is SEHNR and CDR2 is FQNEAQ (reference sequence). CDR3 residues: CASSPGTSGNPEQYF. CDR3 DNA: TGTGCCAGCAGCCCCGGGACTAGCGGGAATCCCGAGCAGTACTTC. Full variable domain (missing parts from reference TRBV7-9 and TRBJ2-7): DTGVSQNPRHKITKRGQNVTFRCDPISEHNRLYWYRQTLGQGPEFLTYFQNEAQLEKSRLLSDRFSAERPKGSFSTLEIQRTEQGDSAMYLCASSPGTSGNPEQYFGPGTRLTVT.

This clone was seen once. The chain is built from TRBV18 and TRBJ2-5, with D tentatively TRBD1 (6 bases). The CDR3 runs to 15 residues. Germline CDR1 and CDR2: KGHSH and LQKENI. V lost 6 bases, J lost 1 base, and 15 bases lay in between. CDR3 sequence: CASSSDRLPQETQYF. The CDR3 DNA reads as TGTGCCAGCTCGTCCGACAGGTTACCCCAAGAGACCCAGTACTTC.

The V call is TRBV10-2, the J call TRBJ1-1; D is unclear. Germline V gene data show CDR1 as WSHSY and CDR2 as SAAADI. The CDR3 runs to 12 residues. V was shortened by 3 bases and J by 9 bases, with 11 bases between the two germline ends. The CDR3 spells CASSDDGPKAFF. CDR3 nucleotide sequence: TGCGCCAGCAGTGACGATGGGCCCAAAGCTTTCTTT.

The rearrangement links TRBV19 to TRBJ2-1; 10 bases fit TRBD1. The J segment lost 2 bases and the V segment lost 2 bases, leaving 3 bases of the junction unmatched. Germline V gives CDR1 LNHDA, CDR2 SQIVND (reference sequence). The CDR3 runs to 16 residues. For the CDR3, the DNA is TGTGCCAGTAGTATAACCGGGACAGGGGCCTACAATGAGCAGTTCTTC. Translated, it gives CASSITGTGAYNEQFF.

The chain uses TRBV4-3 and TRBJ1-2; 7 nucleotides agree with TRBD1. The length of the CDR3 is 16 residues. Germline-derived CDR1 and CDR2 are LGHNA and YSLEER. V was pared by 3 bases and J by 0 bases, with 7 bases of the junction left unmatched. In nucleotides, the CDR3 is TGCGCCAGCAGCCATGTGACAGGGTCGTCTAACTATGGCTACACCTTC. Translation gives CASSHVTGSSNYGYTF.